Each of the 25 T cell receptor beta chains below was sequenced from the same sample in a study of shared clonotypes between healthy human individuals. Positively selected for CCR7, the CD45RO-negative cells used as naive CD8 cells excluded terminally differentiated effector memory CD45RA+ cells. The repertoire was sequenced with immunoSEQ multiplex PCR; TCRdb's copy has only in-frame clones and lacks some. The sample includes roughly 2,000,000 clones, about 95% of them seen just once. Sequenced sample: naive CD8+ T cells sorted from blood. The receptor source for this set is a young man in good health.

Regarding this clone: This CDR3 is also generated by other DNA sequences in the sample. The rearrangement links TRBV27 to TRBJ2-5; perhaps TRBD1 as D (5 bases). The CDR3 totals 13 residues. In germline, CDR1 is MNHEY, CDR2 SMNVEV (reference sequence). V shed 1 base and J shed 5 bases, with 8 bases lying between them. This chain's CDR3 is CASSLYRGETQYF. DNA for the CDR3: TGTGCCAGCAGTTTATATAGGGGCGAGACCCAGTACTTC.

J is TRBJ1-1 and V is TRBV9; D not resolved. V lost 4 bases to trimming and J lost 0 bases, with 10 bases between them. The CDR3 runs 14 residues. CDR1 and CDR2 (germline): SGDLS, YYNGEE. CDR3 sequence reads: CASSPDALNTEAFF. The CDR3 bases are TGTGCCAGCAGCCCGGATGCCCTGAACACTGAAGCTTTCTTT.

This chain links TRBV27 with TRBJ2-7, with D perhaps TRBD1 (6 bases). V dropped 4 bases and J dropped 2 bases, with 12 bases sitting between them. CDR1 MNHEY and CDR2 SMNVEV come from the germline V gene (reference sequence). The CDR3 covers 14 residues. CDR3 DNA sequence: TGTGCCAGCAGTTCCTACAGGGATACCTACGAGCAGTACTTC. It is translated as CASSSYRDTYEQYF.

The gene calls are TRBV10-2 and TRBJ2-3; D is possibly TRBD1 (6 bases). CDR1 and CDR2 from the germline V gene are WSHSY and SAAADI. V lost 8 bases to trimming and J lost 0 bases, with 12 bases between them. This CDR3 contains 14 residues. The CDR3 reads CASWDTQSTDTQYF. The DNA of the CDR3 is TGCGCCAGCTGGGACACCCAGAGCACAGATACGCAGTATTTT.

This chain joins TRBV9 and TRBJ1-2; TRBD1 agrees at 7 bases. Losses at the gene ends were 3 bases for V and 8 bases for J; bases not matched to a gene: 16. The CDR3 length is 16 residues. Germline CDR1 is SGDLS and CDR2 is YYNGEE. For the CDR3, the DNA is TGTGCCAGCAGCGAAGGAGACAGGGCGGCCAACTCCGGCTACACCTTC. It specifies CASSEGDRAANSGYTF.

Concerning this clone: Other DNA sequences from this sample encode an identical CDR3 as well. The chain uses TRBV4-1 and TRBJ2-4; 9 bases map to TRBD1. Trimming cost V 9 bases and J 7 bases; bases outside gene matches: 10. The CDR3 has 14 residues. The germline V gene has CDR1 MGHRA and CDR2 YSYEKL. The DNA of the CDR3 is TGCGCCAGTTCCCCGGCCGGGACAGGGAACATTCAGTACTTC. Translation gives CASSPAGTGNIQYF.

This clone occurred once. The V call is TRBV4-3, the J call TRBJ2-7; 11 nucleotides line up with TRBD2. The CDR3 is made up of 14 amino acids. Per the germline V gene, CDR1 is LGHNA and CDR2 is YSLEER. V lost 3 bases, J lost 4 bases, and 2 bases stayed unmatched. This CDR3 reads CASSHLAGGYEQYF. The DNA for the CDR3 is TGCGCCAGCAGCCACCTAGCGGGAGGTTACGAGCAGTACTTC.

In regard to this clone: This CDR3 is also generated by other DNA sequences in the sample. The V gene is TRBV4-1, the J gene TRBJ1-2; D remains unclear. This CDR3 region has 14 residues. Germline V gene sequence: CDR1 MGHRA, CDR2 YSYEKL. The germline V and J ends were trimmed by 1 base and 1 base, with 7 bases remaining between them. Here the CDR3 DNA reads TGCGCCAGCAGCCAAGTCGGGAGTAACTATGGCTACACCTTC. This encodes CASSQVGSNYGYTF.

The chain combines TRBV6-5 with TRBJ1-1; the D is unclear. Between the trimmed V and J ends, which lost 2 bases and 5 bases, there was a span of 12 bases. This CDR3 has 14 residues. Looked up from germline, CDR1 is MNHEY and CDR2 is SVGAGI. The CDR3 DNA sequence: TGTGCCAGCAGTTACAAAGAATGGGGAACTGAAGCTTTCTTT. Its protein is CASSYKEWGTEAFF.

This chain connects TRBV19 to TRBJ1-1; D is perhaps TRBD1 (5 bases). The germline gives CDR1 LNHDA, CDR2 SQIVND (reference sequence). This CDR3 comprises 15 residues. The V end was cut by 3 bases, the J end by 4 bases, with 15 bases between. The CDR3: CASSISPQGITEAFF. In DNA, the CDR3 is TGTGCCAGTAGTATCTCCCCCCAGGGCATCACTGAAGCTTTCTTT.

The chain joins TRBV5-4 to TRBJ2-7; D gene uncertain. Germline V lookup: CDR1 SGHNT, CDR2 YYREEE (reference sequence). The CDR3 is 15 amino acids. V lost 1 base and J 1 base, leaving 12 bases between the germline ends. The CDR3 protein is CASSLYGESSYEQYF. CDR3 sequence (DNA): TGTGCCAGCAGCTTGTACGGAGAGTCTTCCTACGAGCAGTACTTC.

The chain recombines TRBV9 with TRBJ2-1, with D perhaps TRBD2 (5 bases). CDR1 is SGDLS, CDR2 YYNGEE, per germline. Trimming took off 4 bases at V and 1 base at J, with 9 bases between the two ends. The CDR3 loop spans 14 amino acids. CDR3 sequence: CASSTRTSYNEQFF. The CDR3 bases are TGTGCCAGCAGCACCCGGACTTCCTACAATGAGCAGTTCTTC.

The chain couples TRBV5-4 to TRBJ2-7; 8 bases are shared with TRBD2. The length of the CDR3 is 14 residues. Germline CDR1 SGHNT, CDR2 YYREEE (reference sequence). V was pared by 0 bases and J by 6 bases, with 5 bases of the junction left unmatched. The chain's CDR3 is CASSLGPGGAEQYF. CDR3 DNA sequence: TGTGCCAGCAGCTTGGGTCCCGGGGGGGCCGAGCAGTACTTC.

The chain couples TRBV2 to TRBJ2-7; 10 bases are a match to TRBD2. V lost 8 bases to trimming and J lost 0 bases; unmatched junction nucleotides: 13. Germline loops: CDR1 SNHLY, CDR2 FYNNEI. CDR3 length: 17 amino acids. The CDR3: CASGFRLAGEISYEQYF. CDR3 nucleotides: TGTGCCAGCGGATTCAGGCTAGCGGGGGAGATCTCCTACGAGCAGTACTTC.

In this sample, this clone turned up a few times. The chain joins TRBV7-3 to TRBJ2-2, with 8 positions matching TRBD1. Losses at the gene ends were 6 bases for V and 3 bases for J; bases not matched to a gene: 6. The length of the CDR3 is 15 residues. Germline V CDR1 and CDR2: SGHTA, FQGTGA. This CDR3 reads CASRLDRADTGELFF. CDR3 bases: TGTGCCAGCAGGTTGGACAGGGCGGACACCGGGGAGCTGTTTTTT.

J is TRBJ2-7 and V is TRBV4-1; tentative D call: TRBD2 (6 bases). The CDR3 has 16 residues. CDR1 and CDR2 (germline): MGHRA, YSYEKL. Trimming took off 2 bases at V and 6 bases at J, with 20 bases between the two ends. The DNA of the CDR3 is TGCGCCAGCAGCCAATACCCAGGCCCAGGGAGGTCCGAGCAGTACTTC. Its translation: CASSQYPGPGRSEQYF.

The rearrangement uses TRBV9 and TRBJ2-7, with 8 bases lining up with TRBD1. The CDR3 runs to 15 residues. CDR1 and CDR2 from the germline V gene are SGDLS and YYNGEE. The V and J ends lost 4 bases and 2 bases, in that order; junction bases with no gene match: 8. CDR3 nucleotides: TGTGCCAGCAGCTTTGGGACAGGTTCGGCCTACGAGCAGTACTTC. It codes for CASSFGTGSAYEQYF.

This clone was counted once. Given a much more abundant clone one base away, this may be a read error. The chain couples TRBV5-4 to TRBJ2-5; TRBD2 agrees at 7 bases. Looked up from germline, CDR1 is SGHNT and CDR2 is YYREEE (reference sequence). V dropped 3 bases and J dropped 7; count of bases not matched to a gene: 0. CDR3 size: 11 residues. CDR3 amino acids: CASSWEGTQYF. Written as DNA, the CDR3 is TGTGCCAGCAGCTGGGAGGGGACCCAGTACTTC.

The J gene is TRBJ2-7, the V gene TRBV4-1; 15 nucleotides agree with TRBD2. The V gene's germline CDR1 is MGHRA and CDR2 YSYEKL. After removal of 3 bases from V and 0 bases from J, the junction contained 6 bases not matched to a gene. This CDR3 comprises 18 residues. This CDR3 is CASSHEPGLAGGSYEQYF. In DNA form, the CDR3 reads TGCGCCAGCAGCCATGAACCGGGACTAGCGGGAGGCTCCTACGAGCAGTACTTC.

This sequence joins TRBV7-9 and TRBJ2-7; 13 positions agree with TRBD2. In germline, CDR1 is SEHNR, CDR2 FQNEAQ (reference sequence). This CDR3 has 15 residues. The J segment lost 6 bases and the V segment lost 7 bases, leaving 9 bases of the junction unmatched. The CDR3, as DNA: TGTGCCAGCATCGACGTCGGACTAGCGGGAGTCGAGCAGTACTTC. This codes for CASIDVGLAGVEQYF.

The chain links TRBV19 to TRBJ2-3; the D gene could be TRBD1 or TRBD2 (5 bases each). The ends were cut back, 3 bases at V and 2 bases at J, with 6 bases in the middle. This CDR3 contains 13 residues. CDR1 and CDR2 from the germline V gene are LNHDA and SQIVND (reference sequence). Written as DNA, the CDR3 is TGTGCCAGTAGTATGGGACCCACAGATACGCAGTATTTT. This gives the protein CASSMGPTDTQYF.

The rearrangement links TRBV5-6 to TRBJ2-1, with D tentatively TRBD2 (6 bases). The CDR3 runs to 16 residues. V lost 0 bases, J lost 0 bases, and 10 bases lay in between. Germline values: CDR1 SGHDT, CDR2 YYEEEE. CDR3 in amino acids: CASSLGLDLSYNEQFF. In nucleotides, the CDR3 is TGTGCCAGCAGCTTGGGACTAGACCTCTCCTACAATGAGCAGTTCTTC.

This chain links TRBV6-1 with TRBJ2-7; D is uncertain. The CDR3 runs to 14 residues. V shed 1 base and J shed 6 bases, with 13 bases lying between them. CDR1 and CDR2 (germline): MNHNS, SASEGT. For the CDR3, the DNA is TGTGCCAGCAGTGAAGAAGGATACTCGCGCGAGCAGTACTTC. This translates into CASSEEGYSREQYF.

This chain uses TRBV13 with TRBJ2-5; D gene uncertain. Germline V gene sequence: CDR1 PRHDT, CDR2 FYEKMQ (reference sequence). Deletions cut 5 bases from V and 5 bases from J, with 18 bases between. The CDR3 sequence is 15 residues long. The DNA for the CDR3 is TGTGCCAGCAGCCCACGGGCCTCTAGTTGGGAGACCCAGTACTTC. This codes for CASSPRASSWETQYF.

This chain joins TRBV27 and TRBJ1-1, with unresolved D. Per germline, CDR1 MNHEY and CDR2 SMNVEV (reference sequence). The CDR3 length is 11 residues. Trimming removed 3 bases at V and 5 bases at J, with 4 bases between. This CDR3 reads CASSFKTEAFF. The CDR3 nucleotides are TGTGCCAGCAGTTTTAAGACTGAAGCTTTCTTT.